This T cell receptor beta chain appears in the sequencing data of a study of cytomegalovirus exposure and HLA in healthy donors. The study, taken as a whole, reports: Sequences of the TCR beta chain were said to predict the HLA-A and HLA-B alleles of most subjects accurately. In a later analysis, HLA-C alleles had the fewest associated TCRs, DRB1 alleles the most.

Points on this clone: The antigen is not known.

Germline V gives CDR1 MDHEN, CDR2 SYDVKM. The CDR3 totals 12 residues. V lost 4 bases and J 6 bases, leaving 9 bases between the germline ends. PCR employed 60 Vbeta and 13 Jbeta primers. Original methodology: Later analysis identified roughly 82 million unique TCR beta chains, some 10 million shared. Sequencing was performed with immunoSEQ multiplex PCR; in TCRdb, only in-frame clones are kept and a portion is missing. The V and J calls and clone size are taken from that table; D and trimming were inferred from the DNA. The sample lists roughly 100,000 clones; about a tenth were seen once. V usage is TRBV28 and J usage is TRBJ1-2; unclear D gene. The sample consisted of PBMCs. The clonotype was recovered from a man between 50 and 59 years old in good health and CMV-seropositive. CDR3 protein: CASSSYMDGYTF. In nucleotides, the CDR3 is TGTGCCAGCAGTTCCTATATGGATGGCTACACCTTC.